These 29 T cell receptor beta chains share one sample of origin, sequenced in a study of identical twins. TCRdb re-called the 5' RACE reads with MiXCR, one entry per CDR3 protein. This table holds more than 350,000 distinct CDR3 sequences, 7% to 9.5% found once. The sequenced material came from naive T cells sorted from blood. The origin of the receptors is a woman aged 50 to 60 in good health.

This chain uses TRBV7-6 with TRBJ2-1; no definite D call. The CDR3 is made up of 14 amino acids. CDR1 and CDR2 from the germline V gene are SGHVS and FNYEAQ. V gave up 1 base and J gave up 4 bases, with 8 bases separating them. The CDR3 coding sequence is TGTGCCAGCAGCTTAGAGAGTAGATACAATGAGCAGTTCTTC. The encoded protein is CASSLESRYNEQFF.

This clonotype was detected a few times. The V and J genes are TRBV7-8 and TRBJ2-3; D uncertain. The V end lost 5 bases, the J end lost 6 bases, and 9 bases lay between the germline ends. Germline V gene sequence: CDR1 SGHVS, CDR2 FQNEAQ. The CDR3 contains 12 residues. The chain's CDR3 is CASSPNRDTQYF. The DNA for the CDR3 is TGTGCCAGCAGCCCGAACCGGGATACGCAGTATTTT.

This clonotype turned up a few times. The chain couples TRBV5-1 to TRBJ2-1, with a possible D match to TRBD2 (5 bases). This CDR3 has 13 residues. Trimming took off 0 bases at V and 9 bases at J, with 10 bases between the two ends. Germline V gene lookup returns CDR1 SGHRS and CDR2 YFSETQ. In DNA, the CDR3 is TGCGCCAGCAGCTTGGACGCGGGCACTGAGCAGTTCTTC. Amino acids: CASSLDAGTEQFF.

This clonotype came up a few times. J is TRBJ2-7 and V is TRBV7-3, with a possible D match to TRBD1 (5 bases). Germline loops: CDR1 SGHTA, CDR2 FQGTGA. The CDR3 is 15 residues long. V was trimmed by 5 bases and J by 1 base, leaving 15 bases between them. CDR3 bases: TGTGCCAGCAGCCTCGCACCAGGGCGATCCTACGAGCAGTACTTC. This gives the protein CASSLAPGRSYEQYF.

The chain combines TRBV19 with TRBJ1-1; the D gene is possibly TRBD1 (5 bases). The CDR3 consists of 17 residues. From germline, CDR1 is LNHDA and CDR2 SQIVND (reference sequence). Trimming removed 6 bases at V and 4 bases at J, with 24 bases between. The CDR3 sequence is CASRGRQGMVRGTEAFF. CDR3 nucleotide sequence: TGTGCCAGTAGGGGGAGGCAGGGAATGGTGAGGGGCACTGAAGCTTTCTTT.

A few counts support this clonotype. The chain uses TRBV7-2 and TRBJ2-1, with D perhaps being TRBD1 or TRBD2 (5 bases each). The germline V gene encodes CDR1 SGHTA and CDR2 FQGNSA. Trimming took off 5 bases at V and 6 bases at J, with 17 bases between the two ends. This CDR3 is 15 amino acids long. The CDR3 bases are TGTGCCAGCAGCCCTCGGGTCGGGACCCTCAATGAGCAGTTCTTC. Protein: CASSPRVGTLNEQFF. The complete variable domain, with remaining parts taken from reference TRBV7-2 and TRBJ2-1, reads GAGVSQSPSNKVTEKGKDVELRCDPISGHTALYWYRQSLGQGLEFLIYFQGNSAPDKSGLPSDRFSAERTGGSVSTLTIQRTQQEDSAVYLCASSPRVGTLNEQFFGPGTRLTVL.

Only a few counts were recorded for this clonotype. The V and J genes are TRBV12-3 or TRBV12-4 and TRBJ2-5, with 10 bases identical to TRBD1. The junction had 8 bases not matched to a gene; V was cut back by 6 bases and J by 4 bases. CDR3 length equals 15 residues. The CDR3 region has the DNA TGTGCCAGCAGCCGGAAGACAGGGGGCGGAGAGACCCAGTACTTC. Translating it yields CASSRKTGGGETQYF.

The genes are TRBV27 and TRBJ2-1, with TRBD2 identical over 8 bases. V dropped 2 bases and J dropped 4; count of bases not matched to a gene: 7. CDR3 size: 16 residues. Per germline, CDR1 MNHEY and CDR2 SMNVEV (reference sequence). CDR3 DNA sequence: TGTGCCAGCAGTTTACTTGGCGGGGGGTTGTACAATGAGCAGTTCTTC. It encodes CASSLLGGGLYNEQFF.

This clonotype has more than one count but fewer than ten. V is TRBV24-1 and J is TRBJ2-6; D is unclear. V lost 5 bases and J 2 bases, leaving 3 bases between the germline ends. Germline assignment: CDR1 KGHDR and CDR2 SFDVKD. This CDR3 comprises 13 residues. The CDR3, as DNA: TGTGCCACCAGTGGGGCTGGGGCCAACGTCCTGACTTTC. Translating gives CATSGAGANVLTF.

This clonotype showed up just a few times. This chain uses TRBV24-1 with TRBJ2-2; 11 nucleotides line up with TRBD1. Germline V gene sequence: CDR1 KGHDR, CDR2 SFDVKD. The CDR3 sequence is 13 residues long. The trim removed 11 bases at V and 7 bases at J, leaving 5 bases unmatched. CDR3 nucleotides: TGTGCCATGGACAGGGGGCAGATCGGGGAGCTGTTTTTT. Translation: CAMDRGQIGELFF.

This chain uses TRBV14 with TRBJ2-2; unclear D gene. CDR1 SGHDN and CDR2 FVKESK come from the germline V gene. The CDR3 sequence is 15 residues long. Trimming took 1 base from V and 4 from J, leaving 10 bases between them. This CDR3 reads CASSQASLGTGELFF. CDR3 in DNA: TGTGCCAGCAGCCAAGCTAGTTTGGGCACCGGGGAGCTGTTTTTT.

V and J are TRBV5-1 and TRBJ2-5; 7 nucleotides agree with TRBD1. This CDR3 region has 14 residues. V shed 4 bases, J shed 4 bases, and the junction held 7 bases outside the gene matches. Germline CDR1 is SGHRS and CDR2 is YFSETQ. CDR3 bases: TGCGCCAGCAGCCCAGGGACAGACGTAGAGACCCAGTACTTC. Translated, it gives CASSPGTDVETQYF.

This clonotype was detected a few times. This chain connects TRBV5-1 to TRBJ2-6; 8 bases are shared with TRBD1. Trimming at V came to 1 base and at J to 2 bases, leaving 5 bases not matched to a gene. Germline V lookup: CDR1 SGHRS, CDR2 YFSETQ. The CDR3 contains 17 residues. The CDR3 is CASSLRTGRPGANVLTF. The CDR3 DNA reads TGCGCCAGCAGCTTGAGGACAGGGAGGCCTGGGGCCAACGTCCTGACTTTC.

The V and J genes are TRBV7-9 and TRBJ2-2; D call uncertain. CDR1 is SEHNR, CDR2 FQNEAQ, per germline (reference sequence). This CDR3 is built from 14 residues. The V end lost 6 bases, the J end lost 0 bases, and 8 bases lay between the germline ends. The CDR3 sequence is CASSQRSNTGELFF. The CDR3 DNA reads TGTGCCAGCAGTCAACGATCGAACACCGGGGAGCTGTTTTTT.

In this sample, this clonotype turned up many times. Written as DNA, the CDR3 is TGCAGCGTTGGCGACAGGGCGCACACAGATACGCAGTATTTT. This translates into CSVGDRAHTDTQYF. J is TRBJ2-3 and V is TRBV29-1; the match to TRBD1 covers 7 bases. J gave up 2 bases and V 4 bases, and 6 bases lay outside the gene matches. The CDR3 is 14 amino acids. Germline V lookup: CDR1 SQVTM, CDR2 ANQGSEA.

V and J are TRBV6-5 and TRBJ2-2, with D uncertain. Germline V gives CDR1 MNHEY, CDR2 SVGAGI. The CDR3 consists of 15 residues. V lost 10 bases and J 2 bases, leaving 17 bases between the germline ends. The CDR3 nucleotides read TGTGCCACCAAGAATCCCTCACTTAACACCGGGGAGCTGTTTTTT. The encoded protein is CATKNPSLNTGELFF.

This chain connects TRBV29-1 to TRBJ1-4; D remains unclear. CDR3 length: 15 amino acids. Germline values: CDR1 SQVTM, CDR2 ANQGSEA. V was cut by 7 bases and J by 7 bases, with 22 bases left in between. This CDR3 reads CSATGSGETSEKLFF. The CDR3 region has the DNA TGCAGCGCCACGGGATCCGGGGAGACGAGTGAAAAACTGTTTTTT.

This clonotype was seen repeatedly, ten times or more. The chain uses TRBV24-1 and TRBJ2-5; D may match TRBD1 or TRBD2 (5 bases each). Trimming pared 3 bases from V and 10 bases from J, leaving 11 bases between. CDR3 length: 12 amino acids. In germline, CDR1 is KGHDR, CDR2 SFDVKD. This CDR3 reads CATSDDGGNQYF. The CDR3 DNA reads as TGTGCCACCAGTGATGATGGGGGAAACCAGTACTTC.

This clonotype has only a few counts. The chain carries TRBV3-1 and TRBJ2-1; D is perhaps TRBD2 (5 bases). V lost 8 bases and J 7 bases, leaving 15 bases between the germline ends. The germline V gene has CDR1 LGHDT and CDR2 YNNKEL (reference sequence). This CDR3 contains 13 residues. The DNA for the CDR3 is TGTGCCAGCGGGAGTTATTTAGGGAATGAGCAGTTCTTC. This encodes CASGSYLGNEQFF.

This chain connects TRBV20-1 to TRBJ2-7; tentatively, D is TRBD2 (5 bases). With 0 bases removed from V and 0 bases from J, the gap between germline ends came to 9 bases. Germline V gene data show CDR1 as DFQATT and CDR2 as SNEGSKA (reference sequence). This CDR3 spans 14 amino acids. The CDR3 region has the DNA TGCAGTGCTAGAGATCGGGAAAGCTCCTACGAGCAGTACTTC. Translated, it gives CSARDRESSYEQYF.

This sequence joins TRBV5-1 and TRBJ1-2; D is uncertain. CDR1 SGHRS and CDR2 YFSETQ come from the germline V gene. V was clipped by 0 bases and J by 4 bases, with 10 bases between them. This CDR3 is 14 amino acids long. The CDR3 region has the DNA TGCGCCAGCAGCTTGGCAGTACAGAGCTATGGCTACACCTTC. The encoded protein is CASSLAVQSYGYTF.

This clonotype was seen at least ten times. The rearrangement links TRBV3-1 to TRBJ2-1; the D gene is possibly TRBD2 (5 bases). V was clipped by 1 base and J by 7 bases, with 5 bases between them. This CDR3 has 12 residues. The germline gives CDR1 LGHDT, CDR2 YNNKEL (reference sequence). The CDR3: CASSQGGNEQFF. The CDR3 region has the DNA TGTGCCAGCAGCCAAGGAGGGAATGAGCAGTTCTTC.

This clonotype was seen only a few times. CDR3 protein: CSARERQGQETQYF. The CDR3 DNA follows: TGCAGTGCTAGGGAACGACAGGGCCAAGAGACCCAGTACTTC. The chain joins TRBV20-1 to TRBJ2-5, with 7 positions matching TRBD1. The V gene's germline CDR1 is DFQATT and CDR2 SNEGSKA (reference sequence). V shed 3 bases and J 1 base; nucleotides not matched to a gene: 5. There are 14 residues in the CDR3.

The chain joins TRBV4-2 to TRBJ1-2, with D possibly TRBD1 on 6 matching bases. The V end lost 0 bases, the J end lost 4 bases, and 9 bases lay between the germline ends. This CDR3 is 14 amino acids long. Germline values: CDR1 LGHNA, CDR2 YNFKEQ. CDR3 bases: TGTGCCAGCAGCCAAGATCGGGGGCCCTATGGCTACACCTTC. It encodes CASSQDRGPYGYTF.

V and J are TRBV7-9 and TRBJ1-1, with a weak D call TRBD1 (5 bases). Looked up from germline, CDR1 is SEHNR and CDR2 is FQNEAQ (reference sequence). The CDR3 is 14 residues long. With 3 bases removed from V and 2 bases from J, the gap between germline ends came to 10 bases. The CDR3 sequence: CASSFGGVNTEAFF. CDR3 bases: TGTGCCAGCAGCTTTGGGGGGGTAAACACTGAAGCTTTCTTT.

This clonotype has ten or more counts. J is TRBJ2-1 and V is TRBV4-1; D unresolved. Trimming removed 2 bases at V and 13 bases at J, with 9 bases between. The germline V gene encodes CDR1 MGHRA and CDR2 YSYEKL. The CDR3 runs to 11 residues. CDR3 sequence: CASSQPGPQFF. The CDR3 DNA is TGCGCCAGCAGCCAACCCGGGCCCCAGTTCTTC.

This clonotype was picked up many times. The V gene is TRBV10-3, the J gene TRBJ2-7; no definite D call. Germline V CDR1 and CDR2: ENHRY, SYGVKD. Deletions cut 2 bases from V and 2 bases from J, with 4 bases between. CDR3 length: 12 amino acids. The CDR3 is CAISEGTYEQYV. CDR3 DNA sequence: TGTGCCATCAGTGAGGGGACCTACGAGCAGTACGTC.

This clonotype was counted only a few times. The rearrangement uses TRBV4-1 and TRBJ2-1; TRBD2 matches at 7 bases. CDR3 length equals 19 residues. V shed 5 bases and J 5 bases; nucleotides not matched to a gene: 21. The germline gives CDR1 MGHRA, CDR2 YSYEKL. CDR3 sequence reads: CASSFKPQGLKRGDNEQFF. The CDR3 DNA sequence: TGCGCCAGCAGCTTCAAACCCCAAGGACTGAAGCGGGGAGACAATGAGCAGTTCTTC.

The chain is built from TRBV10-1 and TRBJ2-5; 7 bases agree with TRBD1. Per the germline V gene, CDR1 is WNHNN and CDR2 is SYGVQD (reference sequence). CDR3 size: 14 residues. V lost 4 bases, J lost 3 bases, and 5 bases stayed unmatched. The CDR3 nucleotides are TGCGCCAGCAGTGGCCCGGGACAGAAAGAGACCCAGTACTTC. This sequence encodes CASSGPGQKETQYF.